Sequencing of this T cell receptor beta chain was carried out in a study of T cells after yellow fever vaccination. Study findings and constraints: Abundant clonotypes (contaminants from the bulk population) could be present in FACS-sorted repertoires.

TCRdb independently ran MiXCR on the 5' RACE reads; one entry per CDR3 protein. The sample consists of some 350,000 distinct CDR3 sequences, 8% to 10% of them appearing once. Germline trimming cut 2 bases from V and 0 bases from J; bases unmatched to any gene: 6. The V gene's germline CDR1 is SGHRS and CDR2 YFSETQ. This CDR3 comprises 18 residues. A remark on this clonotype: The antigen is undetermined.

This chain connects TRBV5-1 to TRBJ2-3, with 13 bases that match TRBD2. The TCR comes from a man between 18 and 35 years old who received the YFV17D yellow fever vaccine. The specimen was PBMCs, collected on the day of the first yellow fever vaccination. The CDR3 nucleotides are TGCGCCAGCAGCTTACGGACTAGCGGGGGCACCAGCACAGATACGCAGTATTTT. Translation gives CASSLRTSGGTSTDTQYF.